This TCR beta chain was captured by sequencing in a study of blood T cell repertoires in COVID-19. Study as a whole: Collection of acute and convalescent COVID-19 samples took place in the United States, Italy and Spain.

Original handling: The assay estimated nucleated cells by amplifying reference gene primers. The method was immunoSEQ multiplex PCR; TCRdb's version includes in-frame clones alone and lacks a portion of them. The DNA was the basis for D and trimming; V, J and clone size are from that table. Counted here are approximately 140,000 clones, about 83% occurring once; the ten biggest clones make up 8% to 9%. The germline CDR1 and CDR2 sequences are SNHLY and FYNNEI. Between the trimmed V and J ends, which lost 7 bases and 0 bases, there was a span of 12 bases. The CDR3 has 14 residues. Enrolled during active infection, Seattle patients were then followed longitudinally.

The sample consisted of peripheral blood. The sequence was collected from a man aged 25 to 45 with COVID-19, enrolled during active disease. The chain joins TRBV2 to TRBJ1-1; unclear D gene. The CDR3 DNA is TGTGCCAGCACTCGAATGGGCCTGAACACTGAAGCTTTCTTT. Its translation: CASTRMGLNTEAFF.